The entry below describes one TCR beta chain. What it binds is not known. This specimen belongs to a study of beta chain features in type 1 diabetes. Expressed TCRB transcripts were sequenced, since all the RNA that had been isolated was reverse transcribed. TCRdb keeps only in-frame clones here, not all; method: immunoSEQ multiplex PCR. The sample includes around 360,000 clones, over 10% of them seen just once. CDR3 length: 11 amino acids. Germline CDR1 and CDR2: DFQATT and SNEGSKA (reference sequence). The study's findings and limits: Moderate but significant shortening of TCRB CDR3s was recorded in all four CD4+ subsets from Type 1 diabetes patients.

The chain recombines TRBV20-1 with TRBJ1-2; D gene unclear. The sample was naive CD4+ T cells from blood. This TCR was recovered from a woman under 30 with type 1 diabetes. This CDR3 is CRPQSDYGYTF. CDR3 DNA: TGCAGACCACAATCTGACTATGGCTACACCTTC.